The 3 T cell receptor beta chains in this list originate from one sample, sequenced in a study of beta chain features in type 1 diabetes. Study results and limitations: Shorter TCRB CDR3s, moderately but significantly so, were found in Type 1 diabetes patients in all four CD4+ subsets.

Expressed TCRB transcripts were sequenced because the isolated RNA had all been reverse transcribed beforehand. Repertoires were generated with immunoSEQ multiplex PCR, while TCRdb's copy carries only in-frame clones and drops some. The data hold hundreds of thousands of clones, with 13% observed a single time. These receptors' targets are unknown. Sequencing used naive CD4+ T cells from blood. The receptor set was obtained from a man between 18 and 35 years old with type 1 diabetes.

This clone was seen more than once but under ten times. The chain has TRBV14 and TRBJ2-1; 12 nucleotides align to TRBD2. CDR1 is SGHDN and CDR2 is FVKESK in the germline V gene. V was pared by 4 bases and J by 7 bases, with 5 bases of the junction left unmatched. The CDR3 spans 15 residues. The CDR3 sequence is CASSPLAGGQNEQFF. The CDR3 nucleotides are TGTGCCAGCAGCCCCCTAGCGGGGGGGCAGAATGAGCAGTTCTTC.

This clone showed up just a few times. The V and J genes are TRBV5-1 and TRBJ2-1; a weak D match, TRBD2 (5 bases). The germline V gene has CDR1 SGHRS and CDR2 YFSETQ. This CDR3 has 14 amino acids. V lost 0 bases and J 5 bases, leaving 9 bases between the germline ends. CDR3 bases: TGCGCCAGCAGCTTGGCCGGGGTTAACAATGAGCAGTTCTTC. As protein: CASSLAGVNNEQFF.

The chain couples TRBV5-1 to TRBJ2-7, with 7 bases lining up with TRBD2. This CDR3 is built from 15 residues. Per the germline V gene, CDR1 is SGHRS and CDR2 is YFSETQ. The trim removed 0 bases at V and 0 bases at J, leaving 3 bases unmatched. The CDR3 protein is CASSLVGGTSYEQYF. In DNA form, the CDR3 reads TGCGCCAGCAGCTTGGTCGGGGGGACCTCCTACGAGCAGTACTTC.